This section outlines one T cell receptor beta chain sequence together with its context. The antigen is unknown. The PCR was carried out with 60 Vbeta primers and 13 Jbeta primers. The table came from immunoSEQ multiplex PCR; TCRdb's copy has only in-frame clones and leaves some out. This sample has about 150,000 clones, with about four fifths found just once. These data belong to a study of cytomegalovirus exposure and HLA in healthy donors. CDR3 size: 13 residues. CDR1 and CDR2 (germline): SQVTM, ANQGSEA. V was trimmed by 5 bases and J by 6 bases, leaving 14 bases between them. General observations from the study: The investigators catalogued 150 to 200 TCR beta chains as cytomegalovirus-associated. Reports indicated that the classifier achieved high specificity and sensitivity in diagnosing cytomegalovirus status. Productive status was seen about 90% or about 30% of the time for most TCR beta V segments in an earlier analysis. When a later analysis was performed, an Asian-associated ancestry cluster reportedly had fewer N-insertions than the roughly 690-donor mean.

Sequencing used PBMCs. This clonotype was obtained from a man aged 25-40 years in good health and CMV-seropositive. This chain joins TRBV29-1 and TRBJ1-5, with D uncertain. The CDR3 loop reads CSVSGLGGQPQHF. As DNA, the CDR3 is TGCAGCGTTTCGGGTTTGGGAGGTCAGCCCCAGCATTTT.